These 22 T cell receptor beta chains share one sample of origin, sequenced in a study of human T cells and chemical hapten exposure. TCRdb independently ran MiXCR on the RACE reads; one entry per CDR3 protein. This table has tens of thousands of distinct CDR3 sequences, over 9.5% appearing once. The time point: patch test 2, 6 weeks after DPC sensitization. Treatment reported: therapeutic diphenylcyclopropenone sensitization with weekly scalp DPC. This sample comprised whole blood, obtained in connection with sensitization to the hapten diphenylcyclopropenone (DPC). These receptor sequences come from a woman aged 45-65 years with alopecia areata. Some clones in this sample may be carry-over from other donors' samples.

This rearrangement joins TRBV30 to TRBJ2-4, with a weak D call TRBD1 (6 bases). Looked up from germline, CDR1 is GTSNPN and CDR2 is SVGIG (reference sequence). V lost 3 bases and J 0 bases, leaving 12 bases between the germline ends. The length of the CDR3 is 15 residues. This chain's CDR3 is CAWRETGLAKNIQYF. The CDR3 DNA reads TGTGCCTGGAGGGAAACAGGGCTAGCCAAAAACATTCAGTACTTC.

The rearrangement uses TRBV20-1 and TRBJ2-1, with a tentative D call TRBD2 (6 bases). Deletions cut 3 bases from V and 5 bases from J, with 17 bases between. The CDR3 runs to 15 residues. Germline-derived CDR1 and CDR2 are DFQATT and SNEGSKA (reference sequence). The CDR3 region has the DNA TGCAGTGCTAGCAAGGGCGGCGGGATCGACAATGAGCAGTTCTTC. This translates into CSASKGGGIDNEQFF.

The sample holds a few counts of this clonotype. V gene TRBV6-2 or TRBV6-3 combines with J gene TRBJ2-1; D not resolved. The germline V gene has CDR1 MNHEY and CDR2 SVGEGT. The CDR3 has 16 residues. V lost 5 bases to trimming and J lost 1 base, with 15 bases between them. The CDR3 is CASSDPGSGSYNEQFF. CDR3 nucleotides: TGTGCCAGCAGTGATCCCGGGTCTGGATCCTACAATGAGCAGTTCTTC.

This clonotype has ten or more counts. The chain couples TRBV20-1 to TRBJ1-6, with TRBD1 matching over 9 bases. Trimming took 3 bases from V and 9 from J; bases not matched to a gene: 9. CDR3 length: 15 amino acids. CDR1 and CDR2 (germline): DFQATT, SNEGSKA (reference sequence). The DNA of the CDR3 is TGCAGTGCTAGGCGACCGGGACAGGGCCGTTCACCCCTCCACTTT. Translated: CSARRPGQGRSPLHF.

The rearrangement links TRBV10-2 to TRBJ2-7, with D unclear. CDR1 is WSHSY, CDR2 SAAADI, per germline. The germline V and J ends were trimmed by 0 bases and 4 bases, with 4 bases remaining between them. The CDR3 consists of 12 residues. The CDR3 DNA follows: TGCGCCAGCAGTGAGTCCTGGTACGAGCAGTACTTC. Residues: CASSESWYEQYF.

This clonotype was recorded many times. This chain joins TRBV11-2 and TRBJ2-3, with TRBD2 matching over 10 bases. J was trimmed by 2 bases and V by 5 bases; bases with no gene match: 13. Germline CDR1 SGHAT, CDR2 FQNNGV. The CDR3 is made up of 18 amino acids. The CDR3 DNA reads as TGTGCCAGCAGCCCGGGGAGGGCTAGCGGGAGTTTCACAGATACGCAGTATTTT. This sequence encodes CASSPGRASGSFTDTQYF.

This clonotype was recorded at least ten times. The V call is TRBV19, the J call TRBJ2-5; 7 bases map to TRBD2. V trimming: 6 bases; J trimming: 2 bases; junction bases outside the gene matches: 3. Germline assignment: CDR1 LNHDA and CDR2 SQIVND (reference sequence). The CDR3 consists of 13 residues. CDR3 nucleotides: TGTGCCAGTAGCGCTAGCGGACAAGAGACCCAGTACTTC. Amino acids: CASSASGQETQYF.

The chain uses TRBV6-5 and TRBJ2-2, with 8 bases fitting TRBD2. V was pared by 7 bases and J by 4 bases, with 8 bases of the junction left unmatched. The CDR3 sequence is 15 residues long. Per germline, CDR1 MNHEY and CDR2 SVGAGI. CDR3 in DNA: TGTGCCAGCATGTCGGGACTAGTCCGCACCGGGGAGCTGTTTTTT. Its protein product is CASMSGLVRTGELFF.

With respect to this clonotype: Compared with germline, one end of the junction differs, possibly owing to a read error. The chain's CDR3 is CANSGFDYNEQFF. CDR3 DNA: TGTGCCAACAGTGGGTTCGACTACAATGAGCAGTTCTTC. V is TRBV2 and J is TRBJ2-1; D is unresolved. CDR1 and CDR2 from the germline V gene are SNHLY and FYNNEI. This CDR3 is 13 amino acids long.

This clonotype was observed many times. The V and J genes are TRBV7-2 and TRBJ2-5; perhaps TRBD2 as D (6 bases). V lost 2 bases and J lost 5, with 24 bases in between. Germline CDR1 reads SGHTA; CDR2 reads FQGNSA. This CDR3 region has 18 residues. The CDR3 loop reads CASSLIAVNRPGRETQYF. The CDR3 DNA follows: TGTGCCAGCAGCTTAATTGCGGTCAATCGTCCAGGGAGGGAGACCCAGTACTTC.

The chain recombines TRBV5-1 with TRBJ1-6; 10 bases map to TRBD1. CDR1 is SGHRS, CDR2 YFSETQ, per germline. The CDR3 contains 14 residues. V lost 4 bases and J lost 7; bases outside the gene matches: 2. CDR3 sequence (DNA): TGCGCCAGCAGCCCGGGACAGGGGAATTCACCCCTCCACTTT. Its protein product is CASSPGQGNSPLHF.

This clonotype was seen only a few times. The rearrangement uses TRBV20-1 and TRBJ2-2, with 8 bases identical to TRBD2. The CDR3 extends over 14 amino acids. CDR1 and CDR2 (germline): DFQATT, SNEGSKA (reference sequence). The ends lost 5 bases at V and 1 base at J; junction bases unmatched: 3. The CDR3 reads CSAPAGGNTGELFF. The CDR3 DNA reads as TGCAGTGCTCCCGCGGGGGGGAACACCGGGGAGCTGTTTTTT.

The chain links TRBV27 to TRBJ1-2, with 7 bases aligning to TRBD1. Germline lookup yields CDR1 MNHEY and CDR2 SMNVEV (reference sequence). The CDR3 has 14 amino acids. J gave up 3 bases and V 4 bases, and 5 bases lay outside the gene matches. The CDR3 sequence: CASSSRGTYYGYTF. CDR3 DNA: TGTGCCAGCAGTTCCAGGGGGACCTACTATGGCTACACCTTC.

The rearrangement links TRBV10-3 to TRBJ1-1; unclear D gene. There are 12 residues in the CDR3. The V end lost 3 bases, the J end lost 11 bases, and 13 bases lay between the germline ends. CDR1 is ENHRY, CDR2 SYGVKD, per germline. The CDR3 DNA reads TGTGCCATCAGTGAAGTGGCGGGTGAGGCTTTCTTT. It translates to CAISEVAGEAFF.

At least ten counts were recorded for this clonotype. V is TRBV6-1 and J is TRBJ2-7; 8 bases agree with TRBD1. CDR1 and CDR2 (germline): MNHNS, SASEGT. Losses at the gene ends were 3 bases for V and 6 bases for J; bases not matched to a gene: 7. This CDR3 spans 14 amino acids. The CDR3 bases are TGTGCCAGCAGTGACAGGGGGCTGTTCTCCGAGCAGTACTTC. Translation: CASSDRGLFSEQYF.

This clonotype showed up many times. The chain carries TRBV5-4 and TRBJ2-3; 11 nucleotides align to TRBD2. Trimming at V came to 0 bases and at J to 4 bases, leaving 4 bases not matched to a gene. Germline V gene lookup returns CDR1 SGHNT and CDR2 YYREEE (reference sequence). This CDR3 is 16 amino acids long. CDR3 in amino acids: CASSLEVAGGADTQYF. The CDR3 bases are TGTGCCAGCAGCTTGGAGGTAGCGGGAGGGGCAGATACGCAGTATTTT.

This clonotype was seen many times. The chain combines TRBV5-1 with TRBJ2-3, with 10 bases aligning to TRBD2. V lost 9 bases and J lost 1; bases outside the gene matches: 8. Looked up from germline, CDR1 is SGHRS and CDR2 is YFSETQ. The CDR3 sequence is 15 residues long. The CDR3 loop is CATTRLAGGTDTQYF. The DNA for the CDR3 is TGCGCCACGACCCGACTAGCGGGCGGCACAGATACGCAGTATTTT.

The sample holds a few counts of this clonotype. The V gene is TRBV12-3 or TRBV12-4, the J gene TRBJ2-2; TRBD2 might be the D (5 bases). The CDR3 is made up of 13 amino acids. The ends were cut back, 3 bases at V and 4 bases at J, with 6 bases in the middle. The CDR3, as DNA: TGTGCCAGCAGTTTTGGACTCACCGGGGAGCTGTTTTTT. It codes for CASSFGLTGELFF.

This clonotype appeared a single time. The chain is built from TRBV15 and TRBJ1-5, with D possibly TRBD1 on 6 matching bases. The germline V gene encodes CDR1 LNHNV and CDR2 YYDKDF (reference sequence). V was pared by 5 bases and J by 13 bases, with 15 bases between. This CDR3 spans 12 amino acids. In nucleotides, the CDR3 is TGTGCCACCAGCGGCCTTCAACAGGGACAGCATTTT. Its protein product is CATSGLQQGQHF.

This sequence joins TRBV6-5 and TRBJ2-1; no firm D call. Germline V gene lookup returns CDR1 MNHEY and CDR2 SVGAGI. Trimming shortened V by 5 bases and J by 9 bases, and 11 bases separated the two germline ends. This CDR3 region has 12 residues. This CDR3 reads CASSTPSSEQFF. The CDR3 bases are TGTGCCAGCAGTACCCCGAGTAGTGAGCAGTTCTTC.

This clonotype was seen repeatedly, ten times or more. The chain employs TRBV9 and TRBJ2-7; D unclear. Trimming removed 2 bases from V and 7 bases from J, with 4 bases in between. The germline V gene encodes CDR1 SGDLS and CDR2 YYNGEE. The CDR3 is made up of 10 amino acids. CDR3 amino acids: CASSVREQYF. DNA for the CDR3: TGTGCCAGCAGCGTTAGGGAGCAGTACTTC.

The chain uses TRBV28 and TRBJ1-6; D is ambiguous. This CDR3 region has 13 residues. V was pared by 6 bases and J by 5 bases, with 8 bases between. Germline CDR1 is MDHEN and CDR2 is SYDVKM. The CDR3 sequence is CASSPGHNSPLHF. The CDR3 coding sequence is TGTGCCAGCAGCCCCGGACATAATTCACCCCTCCACTTT.